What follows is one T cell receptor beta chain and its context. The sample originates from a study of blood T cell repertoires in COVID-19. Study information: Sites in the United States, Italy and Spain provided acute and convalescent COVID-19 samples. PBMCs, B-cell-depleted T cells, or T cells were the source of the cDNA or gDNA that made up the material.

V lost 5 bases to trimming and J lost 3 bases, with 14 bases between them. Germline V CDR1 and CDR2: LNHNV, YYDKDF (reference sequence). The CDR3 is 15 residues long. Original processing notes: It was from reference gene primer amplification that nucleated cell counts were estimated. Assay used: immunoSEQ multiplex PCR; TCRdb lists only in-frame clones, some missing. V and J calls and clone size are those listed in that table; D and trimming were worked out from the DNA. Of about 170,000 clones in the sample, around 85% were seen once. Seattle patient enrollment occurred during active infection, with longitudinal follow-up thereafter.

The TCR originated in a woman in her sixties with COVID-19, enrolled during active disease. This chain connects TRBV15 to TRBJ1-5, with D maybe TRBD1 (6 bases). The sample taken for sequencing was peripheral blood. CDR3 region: CATSAYGQYNQPQHF. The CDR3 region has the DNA TGTGCCACCAGCGCCTACGGACAGTACAATCAGCCCCAGCATTTT.